The sequence of this T cell receptor beta chain was determined in a study of cytomegalovirus exposure and HLA in healthy donors. The CDR3 covers 13 residues. V gave up 7 bases and J gave up 4 bases, with 14 bases separating them. From germline, CDR1 is SQVTM and CDR2 ANQGSEA. Primers: 60 Vbeta forward and 13 Jbeta reverse. Using immunoSEQ multiplex PCR, the repertoire was profiled, and TCRdb retains in-frame clones only, with some absent. The sample consists of 120,000 or so clones, more than 60% of them appearing once. The TCR comes from a man aged 18 to 29 in good health and CMV-seronegative. The chain carries TRBV29-1 and TRBJ1-3, with D perhaps matching TRBD1 (6 bases). The sequencing input was PBMCs. CDR3 in DNA: TGCAGCGCGAGCAGGGGTTCCGGAAACACCATATATTTT. Protein sequence: CSASRGSGNTIYF.